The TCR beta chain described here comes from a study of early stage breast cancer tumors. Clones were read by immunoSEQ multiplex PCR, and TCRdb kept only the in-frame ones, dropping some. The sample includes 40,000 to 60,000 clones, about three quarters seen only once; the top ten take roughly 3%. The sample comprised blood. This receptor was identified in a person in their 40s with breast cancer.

CDR3 sequence (DNA): TGTGCCACAAGAGACGGGACTAACACTGAAGCTTTCTTT. Translation: CATRDGTNTEAFF. This sequence joins TRBV6-6 and TRBJ1-1, with D possibly being TRBD1 (5 bases). The CDR3 totals 13 residues. Trimming shortened V by 10 bases and J by 2 bases, and 14 bases separated the two germline ends. The germline gives CDR1 MNHNY, CDR2 SVGAGI (reference sequence).